This TCR beta chain was recovered during a study of blood T cells in healthy people across ages. General study findings and limits: Shifts in expanded clonotypes may have been confounded by donor CMV status, which was unknown.

There were at least 5 micrograms of total RNA extracted from every sample. This clonotype was observed a handful of times. Its specificity is not known. Trimming cost V 6 bases and J 6 bases; bases outside gene matches: 7. This CDR3 spans 14 amino acids. The germline V gene encodes CDR1 MDHEN and CDR2 SYDVKM. Primers used in a second PCR of about 7 to 12 cycles were a sample-barcoded 5' primer and a J-beta primer mix. TCRdb re-called the 5' RACE reads with MiXCR, one entry per CDR3 protein. The sample lists about a million distinct CDR3 sequences, around 46% occurring once. The TCR originated in a man aged 25-45 years in good health. The chain carries TRBV28 and TRBJ1-2; 10 nucleotides line up with TRBD1. Sequencing was carried out using blood. The CDR3 DNA follows: TGTGCCAGCAGATACCGGGACAGGGGAAATGGCTACACCTTC. Encoded protein: CASRYRDRGNGYTF.